These T cell receptor beta chains were read from a single sample in a study of cytomegalovirus exposure and HLA in healthy donors. Only in-frame clones appear in the TCRdb table, and some are missing; sequencing was by immunoSEQ multiplex PCR. The sample has fewer than 200,000 clones, approximately 81% seen once. Input material: PBMCs. These TCRs come from a man aged 18 to 29 in good health and CMV-seropositive. The CDR3 runs from the conserved cysteine through the conserved F or W.

CDR3 protein: CASSLWDSPYEQYF; V gene: TRBV7-2; J gene: TRBJ2-7
CDR3 protein: CASSSGTGDYNEQFF; V gene: TRBV6-1; J gene: TRBJ2-1
CDR3 protein: CASSFGLISVADTYNEQFF; V gene: TRBV5-1; J gene: TRBJ2-1
CDR3 protein: CASSPTRGDPNTEAFF; V gene: TRBV4-1; J gene: TRBJ1-1
CDR3 protein: CASSSHRGRTNEKLFF; V gene: TRBV11-2; J gene: TRBJ1-4
CDR3 protein: CASSEPGLNTEAFF; V gene: TRBV6-1; J gene: TRBJ1-1
CDR3 protein: CASSVDGQGDYGYTF; V gene: TRBV9; J gene: TRBJ1-2
CDR3 protein: CASSPEGDTQYF; V gene: TRBV18; J gene: TRBJ2-3
CDR3 protein: CASRTGFATEAFF; V gene: TRBV6-1; J gene: TRBJ1-1
CDR3 protein: CASSPGQVNYGYTF; V gene: TRBV28; J gene: TRBJ1-2
CDR3 protein: CASSPGTGEQYF; V gene: TRBV11-2; J gene: TRBJ2-7
CDR3 protein: CAWSWEMGNNEQFF; V gene: TRBV30; J gene: TRBJ2-1
CDR3 protein: CASSLQGVSYNEQFF; V gene: TRBV5-6; J gene: TRBJ2-1
CDR3 protein: CAWSASTAGQPQHF; V gene: TRBV30; J gene: TRBJ1-5
CDR3 protein: CASKASGDYEQYF; V gene: TRBV6-1; J gene: TRBJ2-7
CDR3 protein: CASSVRTGFNYGYTF; V gene: TRBV9; J gene: TRBJ1-2
CDR3 protein: CASSPGAGSAKNIQYF; V gene: TRBV6-6; J gene: TRBJ2-4
CDR3 protein: CASSLRGTQPQHF; V gene: TRBV7-2; J gene: TRBJ1-5
CDR3 protein: CASSQQIAGEAYEQYF; V gene: TRBV4-1; J gene: TRBJ2-7
CDR3 protein: CAWSPGYEQYF; V gene: TRBV30; J gene: TRBJ2-7
CDR3 protein: CAWKGGGYLNEQFF; V gene: TRBV30; J gene: TRBJ2-1
CDR3 protein: CASSEAHRETQYF; V gene: TRBV6-1; J gene: TRBJ2-5
CDR3 protein: CASRPGQETDTQYF; V gene: TRBV5-1; J gene: TRBJ2-3
CDR3 protein: CASSFISQPQHF; V gene: TRBV19; J gene: TRBJ1-5
CDR3 protein: CASSQEGQIYEQYF; V gene: TRBV4-2; J gene: TRBJ2-7
CDR3 protein: CASSYTGDGYTF; V gene: TRBV6-6; J gene: TRBJ1-2
CDR3 protein: CASSQDARGDTEAFF; V gene: TRBV4-2; J gene: TRBJ1-1
CDR3 protein: CASSRSGRGGRVNTEAFF; V gene: TRBV5-6; J gene: TRBJ1-1
CDR3 protein: CASSPPTVDTQYF; V gene: TRBV18; J gene: TRBJ2-3
CDR3 protein: CASRTHPSGSTYNEQFF; V gene: TRBV19; J gene: TRBJ2-1